Reported below is one TCR beta chain. Antigen specificity is unknown. Each cell subset's genomic DNA was divided evenly among several immunoSEQ plates. The protocol was immunoSEQ multiplex PCR, while the TCRdb copy is restricted to in-frame clones and leaves out a portion. The top ten clones hold 0.32% of a sample with about 380,000 clones, approximately 96% of them seen once. Germline-derived CDR1 and CDR2 are SEHNR and FQNEAQ (reference sequence). V was cut by 5 bases and J by 4 bases, with 21 bases left in between. The CDR3 covers 16 residues. This specimen belongs to a study of shared clonotypes between healthy human individuals. Broader study findings: Across a handful of donors, naive CD4 shared 5% to 6%, naive CD8 3% to 3.5%, memory CD4 roughly 2.1%, memory CD8 about 0.4%.

The sample consisted of memory CD8+ T cells sorted from blood. The sample's subset: CD45RO+ cells pooled with CCR7-negative TemRA cells. The origin of this receptor is a man aged 30-40 years in good health. The J gene is TRBJ2-7, the V gene TRBV7-9; possible D gene TRBD1, 5 bases. The CDR3 DNA follows: TGTGCCAGCAGCCTATTTCGTAGTCCAGGGCCTTACGAGCAGTACTTC. Translated, it gives CASSLFRSPGPYEQYF.